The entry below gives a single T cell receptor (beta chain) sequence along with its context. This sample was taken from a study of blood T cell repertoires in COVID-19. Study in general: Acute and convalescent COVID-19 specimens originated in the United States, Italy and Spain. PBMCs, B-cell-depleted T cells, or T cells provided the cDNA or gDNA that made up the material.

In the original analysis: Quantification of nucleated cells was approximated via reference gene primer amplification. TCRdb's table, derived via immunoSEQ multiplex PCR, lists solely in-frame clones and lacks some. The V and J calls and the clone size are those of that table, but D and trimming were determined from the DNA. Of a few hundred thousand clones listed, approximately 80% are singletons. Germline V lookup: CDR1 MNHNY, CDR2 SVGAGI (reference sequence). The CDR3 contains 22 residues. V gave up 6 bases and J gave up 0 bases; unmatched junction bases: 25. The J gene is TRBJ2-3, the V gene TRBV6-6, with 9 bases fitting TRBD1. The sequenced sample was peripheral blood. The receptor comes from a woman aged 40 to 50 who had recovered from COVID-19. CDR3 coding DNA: TGTGCCAGCAGCTACCTACCCCCTGGACAGGGGAAAAGTAGAGCTAGCACAGATACGCAGTATTTT. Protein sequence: CASSYLPPGQGKSRASTDTQYF.